This T cell receptor beta chain comes out of a study of cytomegalovirus exposure and HLA in healthy donors. Study-wide context: Around 200 million T cells yielded 90 million to 130 million unique TCR beta sequences, as an earlier analysis found.

This clone was seen just once. The study ran its PCR with 60 Vbeta and 13 Jbeta primers. Only in-frame clones appear in the TCRdb table, and some are missing; sequencing was by immunoSEQ multiplex PCR. The data show tens of thousands of clones, 75% seen once. Sample: PBMCs. The receptor was derived from a man in his 60s in good health and CMV-seropositive.

The DNA for the CDR3 is TGTGCCAGCAGCCCTCGACTAGCCAAAAACATTCAGTACTTC. Translation gives CASSPRLAKNIQYF. V and J are TRBV11-3 and TRBJ2-4, with no clear D. Trimming took 5 bases from V and 0 from J, leaving 8 bases between them. The CDR3 is 14 amino acids. Per germline, CDR1 SGHNT and CDR2 YENEEA.